The source of this T cell receptor beta chain is a study of cytomegalovirus exposure and HLA in healthy donors. At the level of the study: Prior work identified roughly 120 million unique TCR beta sequences in roughly 180 million T cells. General study findings and limits: Follow-up analysis found HLA locus-dependent TCR association rates, highest for DRB1 and lowest for HLA-C.

Primers: 60 Vbeta forward and 13 Jbeta reverse. Generated by immunoSEQ multiplex PCR, the TCRdb table keeps only in-frame clones and is missing some. The table has over 150,000 clones, around 84% seen once. With respect to this clone: What it binds is not known.

The TCR was taken from a boy aged 2 to 9 in good health and CMV-seronegative. The sequencing input was PBMCs.

As DNA, the CDR3 is TGTGCCAGCAGTCGGGCCGGGACAGGGATCTACGAGCAGTACGTC. Its translation: CASSRAGTGIYEQYV. The gene calls are TRBV28 and TRBJ2-7; 9 nucleotides agree with TRBD1. This CDR3 region has 15 residues. J gave up 3 bases and V 5 bases, and 8 bases lay outside the gene matches. Germline CDR1 and CDR2: MDHEN and SYDVKM.